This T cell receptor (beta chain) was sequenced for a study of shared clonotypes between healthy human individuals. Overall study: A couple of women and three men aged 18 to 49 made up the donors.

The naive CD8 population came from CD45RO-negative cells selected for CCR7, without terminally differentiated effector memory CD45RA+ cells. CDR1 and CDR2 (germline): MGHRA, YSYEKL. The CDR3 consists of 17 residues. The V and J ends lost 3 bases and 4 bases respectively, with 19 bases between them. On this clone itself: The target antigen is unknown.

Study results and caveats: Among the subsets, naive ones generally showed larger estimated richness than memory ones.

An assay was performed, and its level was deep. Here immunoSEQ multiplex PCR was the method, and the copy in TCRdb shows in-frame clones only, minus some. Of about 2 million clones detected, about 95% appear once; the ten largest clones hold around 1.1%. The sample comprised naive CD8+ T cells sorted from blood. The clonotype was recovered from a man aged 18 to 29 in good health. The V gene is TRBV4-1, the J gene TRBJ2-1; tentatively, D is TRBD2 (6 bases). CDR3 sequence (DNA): TGCGCCAGCAGCCAGACCGCCGACGGGAGAACTTACAATGAGCAGTTCTTC. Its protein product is CASSQTADGRTYNEQFF.